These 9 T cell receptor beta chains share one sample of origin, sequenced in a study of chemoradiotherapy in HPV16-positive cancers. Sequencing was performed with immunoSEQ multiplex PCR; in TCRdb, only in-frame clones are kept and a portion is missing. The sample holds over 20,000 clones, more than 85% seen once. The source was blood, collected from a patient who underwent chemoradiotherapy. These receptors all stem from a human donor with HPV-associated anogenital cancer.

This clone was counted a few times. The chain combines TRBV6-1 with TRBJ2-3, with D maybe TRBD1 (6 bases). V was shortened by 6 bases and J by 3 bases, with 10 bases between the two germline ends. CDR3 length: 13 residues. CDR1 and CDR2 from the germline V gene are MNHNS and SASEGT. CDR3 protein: CASRVGATDTQYF. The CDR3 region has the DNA TGTGCCAGCAGAGTGGGGGCGACAGATACGCAGTATTTT.

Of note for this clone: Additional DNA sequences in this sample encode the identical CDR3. CDR3 amino acids: CAWSVHLSSYEQYF. For the CDR3, the DNA is TGTGCCTGGAGTGTGCATCTGAGCTCCTACGAGCAGTACTTC. The chain uses TRBV30 and TRBJ2-7; no clear D. This CDR3 is built from 14 residues. Trimming took 0 bases from V and 0 from J, leaving 9 bases between them. Per the germline V gene, CDR1 is GTSNPN and CDR2 is SVGIG (reference sequence).

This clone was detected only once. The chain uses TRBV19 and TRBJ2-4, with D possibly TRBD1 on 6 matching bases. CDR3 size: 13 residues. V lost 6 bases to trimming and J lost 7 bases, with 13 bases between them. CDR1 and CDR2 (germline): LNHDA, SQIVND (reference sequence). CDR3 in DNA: TGTGCCAGTAGCGAGGGACACCCTAACATTCAGTACTTC. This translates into CASSEGHPNIQYF.

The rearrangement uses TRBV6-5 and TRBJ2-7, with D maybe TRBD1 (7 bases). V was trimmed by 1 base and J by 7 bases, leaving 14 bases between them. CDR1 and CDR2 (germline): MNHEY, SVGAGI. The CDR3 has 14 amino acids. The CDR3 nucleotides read TGTGCCAGCAGTTACTTCGGACAGGCGGGGGAGCAGTACTTC. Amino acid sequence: CASSYFGQAGEQYF.

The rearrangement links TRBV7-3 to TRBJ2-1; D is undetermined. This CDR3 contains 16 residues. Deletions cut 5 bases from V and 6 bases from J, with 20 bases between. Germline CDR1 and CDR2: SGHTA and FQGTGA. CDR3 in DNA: TGTGCCAGCAGCCCCTTGGCGGCCCGAGGACGCAATGAGCAGTTCTTC. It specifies CASSPLAARGRNEQFF.

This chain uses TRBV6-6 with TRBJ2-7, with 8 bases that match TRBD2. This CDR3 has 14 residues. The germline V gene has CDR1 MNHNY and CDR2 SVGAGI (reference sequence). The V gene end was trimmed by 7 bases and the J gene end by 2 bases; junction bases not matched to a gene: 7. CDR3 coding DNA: TGTGCCAGCACCCCCGGCGGGGGGACCTACGAGCAGTACTTC. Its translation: CASTPGGGTYEQYF.

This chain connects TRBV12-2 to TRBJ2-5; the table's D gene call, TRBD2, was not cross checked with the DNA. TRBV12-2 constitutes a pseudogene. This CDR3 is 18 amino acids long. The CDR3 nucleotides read TGTGCAAGTCGCTTAGCCACTTGTGCGGGAGTATATCAAGAGACCCAGTACTTC. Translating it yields CASRLATCAGVYQETQYF.

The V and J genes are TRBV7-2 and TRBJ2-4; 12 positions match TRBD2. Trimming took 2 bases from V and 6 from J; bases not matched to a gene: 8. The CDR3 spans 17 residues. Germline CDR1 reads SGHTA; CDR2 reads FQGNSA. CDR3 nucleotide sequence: TGTGCCAGCAGCTTAACGCTAGCGGGAGGGCGCAGAAACATTCAGTACTTC. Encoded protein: CASSLTLAGGRRNIQYF.

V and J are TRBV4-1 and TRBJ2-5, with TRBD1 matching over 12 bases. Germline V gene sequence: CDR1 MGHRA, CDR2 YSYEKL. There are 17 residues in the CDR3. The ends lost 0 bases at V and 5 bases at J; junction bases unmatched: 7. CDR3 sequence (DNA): TGCGCCAGCAGCCAAGATATTTGGGACAGGGGGCAGGAGACCCAGTACTTC. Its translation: CASSQDIWDRGQETQYF.